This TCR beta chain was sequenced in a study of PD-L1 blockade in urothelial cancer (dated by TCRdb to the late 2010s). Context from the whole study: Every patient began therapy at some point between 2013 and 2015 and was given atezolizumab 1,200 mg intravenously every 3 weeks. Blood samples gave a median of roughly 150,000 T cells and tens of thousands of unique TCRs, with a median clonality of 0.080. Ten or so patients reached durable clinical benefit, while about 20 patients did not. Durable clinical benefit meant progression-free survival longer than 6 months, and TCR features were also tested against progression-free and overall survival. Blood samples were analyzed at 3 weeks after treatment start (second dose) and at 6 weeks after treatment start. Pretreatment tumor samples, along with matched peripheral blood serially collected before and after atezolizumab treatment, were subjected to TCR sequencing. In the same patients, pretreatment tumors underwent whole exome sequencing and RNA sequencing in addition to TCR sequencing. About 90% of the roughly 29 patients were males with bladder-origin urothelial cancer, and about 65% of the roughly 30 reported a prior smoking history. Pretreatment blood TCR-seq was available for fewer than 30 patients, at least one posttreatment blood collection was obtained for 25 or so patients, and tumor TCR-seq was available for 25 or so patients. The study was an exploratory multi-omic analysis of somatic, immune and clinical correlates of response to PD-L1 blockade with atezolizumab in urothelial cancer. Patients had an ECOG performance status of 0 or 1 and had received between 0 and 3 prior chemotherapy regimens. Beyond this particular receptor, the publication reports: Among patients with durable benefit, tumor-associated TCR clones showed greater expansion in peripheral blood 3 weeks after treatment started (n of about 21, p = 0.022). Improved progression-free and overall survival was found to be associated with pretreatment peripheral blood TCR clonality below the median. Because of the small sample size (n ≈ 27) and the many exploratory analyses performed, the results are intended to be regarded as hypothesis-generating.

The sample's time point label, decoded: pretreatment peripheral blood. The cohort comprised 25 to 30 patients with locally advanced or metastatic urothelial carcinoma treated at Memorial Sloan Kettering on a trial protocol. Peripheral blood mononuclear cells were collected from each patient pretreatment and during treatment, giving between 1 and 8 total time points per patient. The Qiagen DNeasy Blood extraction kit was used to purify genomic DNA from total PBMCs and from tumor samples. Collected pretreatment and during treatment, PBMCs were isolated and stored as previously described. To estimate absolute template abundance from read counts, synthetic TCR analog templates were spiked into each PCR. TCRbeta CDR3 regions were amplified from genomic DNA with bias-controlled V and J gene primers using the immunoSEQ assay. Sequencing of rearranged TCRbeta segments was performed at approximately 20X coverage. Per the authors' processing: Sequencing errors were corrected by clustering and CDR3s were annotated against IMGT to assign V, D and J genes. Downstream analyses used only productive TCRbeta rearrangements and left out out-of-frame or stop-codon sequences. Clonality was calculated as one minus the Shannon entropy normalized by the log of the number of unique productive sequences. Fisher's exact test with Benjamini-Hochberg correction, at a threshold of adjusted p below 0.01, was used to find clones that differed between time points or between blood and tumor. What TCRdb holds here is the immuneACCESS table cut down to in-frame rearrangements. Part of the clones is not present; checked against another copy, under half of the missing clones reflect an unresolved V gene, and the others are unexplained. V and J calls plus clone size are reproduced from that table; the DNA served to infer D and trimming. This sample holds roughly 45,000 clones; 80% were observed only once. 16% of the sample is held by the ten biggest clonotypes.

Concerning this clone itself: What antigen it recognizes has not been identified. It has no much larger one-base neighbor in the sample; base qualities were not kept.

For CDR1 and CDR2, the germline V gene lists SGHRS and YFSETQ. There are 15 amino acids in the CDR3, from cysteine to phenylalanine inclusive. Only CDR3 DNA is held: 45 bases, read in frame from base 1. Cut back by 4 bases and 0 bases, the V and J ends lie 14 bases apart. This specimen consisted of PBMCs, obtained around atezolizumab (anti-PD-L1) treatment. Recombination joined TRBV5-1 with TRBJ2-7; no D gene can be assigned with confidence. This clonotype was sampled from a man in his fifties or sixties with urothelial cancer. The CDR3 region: CASSPAVLSSYEQYF. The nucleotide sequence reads TGCGCCAGCAGCCCCGCGGTACTGAGCTCCTACGAGCAGTACTTC.